The rows below give T cell receptor beta chains drawn from one sample of a study of radiation and T cells in renal cell carcinoma. TCRdb's copy holds only in-frame clones and misses some; the assay was immunoSEQ multiplex PCR. This table holds tens of thousands of clones, around 85% found once. The source was blood, collected from a patient whose treatment included radiotherapy and nephrectomy. The origin of the receptors is a man aged 50-59 years with renal cell carcinoma. The CDR3 runs from the conserved cysteine through the conserved F or W. The D gene is left open where the match is weak. Clone size is given for some rows only: seen once, a few or many times, or a class if the clone is expanded.

size	V	D	J	CDR3	DNA
-	TRBV10-3	-	TRBJ2-5	CASRGRDPYGKKETQYF	TGTGCCTCCAGGGGGAGGGATCCGTACGGGAAAAAAGAGACCCAGTACTTC
-	TRBV6-1	-	TRBJ1-1	CASSQLQGTEAFF	TGTGCCAGCAGTCAATTACAGGGCACTGAAGCTTTCTTT
-	TRBV5-1	-	TRBJ2-3	CASSLEVRDTDTQYF	TGCGCCAGCAGCTTGGAAGTCCGGGACACAGATACGCAGTATTTT
few	TRBV18	-	TRBJ1-1	CASSPYGATEAFF	TGTGCCAGCTCACCATATGGGGCAACTGAAGCTTTCTTT
-	TRBV27	-	TRBJ2-2	CASSRFGGNRVPNTGELFF	TGTGCCAGCAGTCGGTTCGGGGGTAACAGGGTCCCGAACACCGGGGAGCTGTTTTTT
few	TRBV5-4	-	TRBJ2-7	CASSLPGDSYEQYF	TGTGCCAGCAGCTTGCCAGGGGACTCCTACGAGCAGTACTTC
-	TRBV30	-	TRBJ2-7	CAWSSGEGSYEQYF	TGTGCCTGGAGTAGCGGAGAAGGTAGTTACGAGCAGTACTTC
-	TRBV2	TRBD1	TRBJ1-1	CASSGPGGGTEAFF	TGTGCCAGCAGCGGACCAGGGGGCGGCACTGAAGCTTTCTTT
-	TRBV4-2	-	TRBJ2-5	CASSQDTSRRSGETQYF	TGTGCCAGCAGCCAAGACACATCACGACGGAGTGGGGAGACCCAGTACTTC
-	TRBV5-5	-	TRBJ1-5	CASSLLPGGSQPQHF	TGTGCCAGCAGCTTGTTACCCGGGGGCAGTCAGCCCCAGCATTTT
-	TRBV4-3	-	TRBJ1-1	CASSQYEGVTEAFF	TGCGCCAGCAGCCAATATGAGGGGGTCACTGAAGCTTTCTTT
once	TRBV5-4	-	TRBJ2-5	CASSFSVGSTTEETQYF	TGTGCCAGCAGCTTTAGCGTGGGGTCGACGACTGAAGAGACCCAGTACTTC
-	TRBV28	TRBD2	TRBJ2-7	CASLGSGTGYEQYF	TGTGCCAGCCTGGGGAGCGGGACTGGCTACGAGCAGTACTTC
-	TRBV4-2	TRBD2	TRBJ2-5	CASSQRPTSGTQYF	TGTGCCAGCAGCCAAAGGCCGACTAGCGGGACCCAGTACTTC
-	TRBV18	TRBD2	TRBJ2-1	CASSPGLNNEQFF	TGTGCCAGCTCACCGGGACTAAACAATGAGCAGTTCTTC
-	TRBV7-6	TRBD1	TRBJ1-4	CASSFVQGVEEKLFF	TGTGCCAGCAGCTTTGTCCAGGGGGTGGAAGAAAAACTGTTTTTT
-	TRBV21-1	-	TRBJ2-3	CASSSTEYSSTDTQYF	TGTGCCAGCAGCTCCACAGAGTACTCTAGCACAGATACGCAGTATTTT
-	TRBV18	-	TRBJ2-3	CASSPTGTPTDTQYF	TGTGCCAGCTCACCAACCGGGACCCCCACAGATACGCAGTATTTT
-	TRBV7-2	-	TRBJ2-7	CASSFFRGAYEQYF	TGTGCCAGCAGCTTTTTTAGGGGCGCCTACGAGCAGTACTTC
-	TRBV9	-	TRBJ2-6	CASSVGGPDSGANVLTF	TGTGCCAGCAGCGTAGGTGGGCCGGACTCTGGGGCCAACGTCCTGACTTTC
-	TRBV7-6	-	TRBJ1-1	CASSPLLGANTEAFF	TGTGCCAGCAGCCCATTGCTGGGGGCGAACACTGAAGCTTTCTTT
-	TRBV7-9	-	TRBJ1-4	CASSSSGAEKLFF	TGTGCCAGCAGCTCCTCGGGGGCTGAAAAACTGTTTTTT